These 28 T cell receptor beta chains were all obtained from the same sample, sequenced in a study of blood T cells in healthy people across ages. A second PCR of 7 to 11 cycles used a sample-barcoded 5' primer and a J-beta primer mix. Using its own MiXCR run on the 5' RACE reads, TCRdb lists one record per CDR3 protein. Seen here are about 1.4 million distinct CDR3 sequences, almost 60% observed once, and the top ten hold under 8.5%. Sequenced input: blood. These receptors were obtained from a man aged 18 to 30 in good health.

The chain recombines TRBV6-2 or TRBV6-3 with TRBJ1-2; 7 nucleotides match TRBD1. The V gene's germline CDR1 is MNHEY and CDR2 SVGEGT. The CDR3 has 15 amino acids. The V segment lost 2 bases and the J segment 3 bases; nucleotides outside the gene matches: 6. CDR3 protein: CASSYVGQDYYGYTF. CDR3 DNA: TGTGCCAGCAGTTACGTTGGACAGGATTACTATGGCTACACCTTC.

This clonotype was seen only a few times. The chain combines TRBV6-6 with TRBJ2-5; no firm D call. CDR1 MNHNY and CDR2 SVGAGI come from the germline V gene (reference sequence). Deletions cut 0 bases from V and 2 bases from J, with 13 bases between. The CDR3 has 16 amino acids. The CDR3 DNA reads as TGTGCCAGCAGTTACTCGACGGCAGTGCAACAAGAGACCCAGTACTTC. This sequence encodes CASSYSTAVQQETQYF.

The rearrangement links TRBV28 to TRBJ2-5; possibly TRBD2 for D (5 bases). Germline CDR1 is MDHEN and CDR2 is SYDVKM. The V end lost 2 bases, the J end lost 2 bases, and 12 bases lay between the germline ends. There are 15 residues in the CDR3. The DNA for the CDR3 is TGTGCCAGCAGTTTAGCAAACGGGGAACAAGAGACCCAGTACTTC. Translated, it gives CASSLANGEQETQYF.

V is TRBV18 and J is TRBJ2-5; D ambiguous. Germline V gene data show CDR1 as KGHSH and CDR2 as LQKENI. The CDR3 is made up of 14 amino acids. The V gene lost 2 bases and the J gene lost 11 bases, with 18 bases spanning the gap. CDR3 nucleotides: TGTGCCAGCTCACCATCGGGTGGGCACAATGAGCAGTACTTC. The encoded protein is CASSPSGGHNEQYF. Filled out from reference TRBV18 and TRBJ2-5, the complete variable domain reads NAGVMQNPRHLVRRRGQEARLRCSPMKGHSHVYWYRQLPEEGLKFMVYLQKENIIDESGMPKERFSAEFPKEGPSILRIQQVVRGDSAAYFCASSPSGGHNEQYFGPGTRLLVL.

This chain links TRBV12-3 or TRBV12-4 with TRBJ2-1; 8 positions match TRBD1. The CDR3 is made up of 15 amino acids. V lost 3 bases and J lost 2; bases outside the gene matches: 3. The CDR3 bases are TGTGCCAGCAGTTTTAACAGGGGGACCTACAATGAGCAGTTCTTC. Its protein is CASSFNRGTYNEQFF.

The chain is built from TRBV10-3 and TRBJ2-3, with D possibly matching TRBD2 (6 bases). The CDR3 loop spans 12 amino acids. From germline, CDR1 is ENHRY and CDR2 SYGVKD. V was shortened by 6 bases and J by 3 bases, with 7 bases between the two germline ends. This chain's CDR3 is CAISGGTDTQYF. The CDR3 coding sequence is TGTGCCATCAGCGGGGGTACAGATACGCAGTATTTT.

The V call is TRBV4-1, the J call TRBJ2-1; 10 bases match TRBD2. Germline CDR1 and CDR2: MGHRA and YSYEKL. This CDR3 is built from 15 residues. J was trimmed by 11 bases and V by 4 bases; bases with no gene match: 11. The chain's CDR3 is CASSPTGLATRKQFF. In DNA form, the CDR3 reads TGCGCCAGCAGCCCTACGGGACTAGCGACAAGAAAGCAGTTCTTC.

The genes are TRBV10-3 and TRBJ1-2; the D gene is possibly TRBD1 (5 bases). CDR3 length: 14 residues. Germline V gives CDR1 ENHRY, CDR2 SYGVKD. V was cut by 10 bases and J by 7 bases, with 22 bases left in between. CDR3: CATREQAPTGGYTF. The CDR3 coding sequence is TGTGCCACAAGGGAACAGGCGCCTACGGGTGGCTACACCTTC.

J is TRBJ2-2 and V is TRBV20-1, with D unclear. The CDR3 extends over 16 amino acids. Germline values: CDR1 DFQATT, CDR2 SNEGSKA (reference sequence). Trimming took 1 base from V and 5 from J, leaving 17 bases between them. The CDR3 DNA is TGCAGTGCTAGAGCCTCACCCGTGCTGTATACCGGGGAGCTGTTTTTT. This translates into CSARASPVLYTGELFF.

The rearrangement joins TRBV29-1 to TRBJ2-4; TRBD1 is a possible D gene (6 bases). The germline V gene has CDR1 SQVTM and CDR2 ANQGSEA. The CDR3 sequence is 14 residues long. V lost 8 bases and J 0 bases, leaving 14 bases between the germline ends. CDR3 residues: CSISTGLAKNIQYF. The CDR3 nucleotides read TGCAGCATATCGACAGGCCTAGCCAAAAACATTCAGTACTTC. Complete variable domain (other parts from reference TRBV29-1 and TRBJ2-4): SAVISQKPSRDICQRGTSLTIQCQVDSQVTMMFWYRQQPGQSLTLIATANQGSEATYESGFVIDKFPISRPNLTFSTLTVSNMSPEDSSIYLCSISTGLAKNIQYFGAGTRLSVL.

The chain uses TRBV10-3 and TRBJ2-3, with TRBD1 as a possible D gene (5 bases). V lost 4 bases and J lost 2, with 16 bases in between. This CDR3 is built from 16 residues. Looked up from germline, CDR1 is ENHRY and CDR2 is SYGVKD. The CDR3 loop reads CAISVSTWGSTDTQYF. The CDR3 nucleotides are TGTGCCATCAGTGTATCTACGTGGGGCTCCACAGATACGCAGTATTTT.

V usage is TRBV29-1 and J usage is TRBJ2-4; D call uncertain. The J call may be mistaken, given a closer DNA end match to TRBJ2-5. The CDR3 is 11 amino acids. Germline-derived CDR1 and CDR2 are SQVTM and ANQGSEA. The chain's CDR3 is CSVARSETQYF. CDR3 coding DNA: TGCAGCGTTGCACGAAGCGAGACCCAGTACTTC.

This chain joins TRBV6-5 and TRBJ2-5; D might be TRBD2 (6 bases). The CDR3 spans 13 residues. Trimming left V 8 bases short and J 11 bases short, with 21 bases between. Germline loops: CDR1 MNHEY, CDR2 SVGAGI. CDR3 sequence reads: CASGPLAGNEQYF. The CDR3 DNA reads as TGTGCCAGCGGACCACTAGCTGGGAATGAGCAGTACTTC.

This clonotype was seen a few times. V usage is TRBV19 and J usage is TRBJ2-7, with D unresolved. V lost 1 base and J lost 7, with 11 bases in between. The CDR3 runs to 13 residues. The V gene's germline CDR1 is LNHDA and CDR2 SQIVND (reference sequence). CDR3 residues: CASSIAPTGEQYF. The CDR3 bases are TGTGCCAGTAGTATAGCGCCCACCGGAGAGCAGTACTTC.

The rearrangement uses TRBV4-2 and TRBJ2-2; D may match TRBD1 or TRBD2 (5 bases each). The CDR3 consists of 16 residues. CDR1 and CDR2 (germline): LGHNA, YNFKEQ. V lost 1 base to trimming and J lost 5 bases, with 14 bases between them. CDR3 in amino acids: CASSQAVTGRTGELFF. In nucleotides, the CDR3 is TGTGCCAGCAGCCAAGCGGTTACGGGACGGACCGGGGAGCTGTTTTTT.

This chain links TRBV4-3 with TRBJ2-3, with TRBD2 matching over 9 bases. The CDR3 length is 16 residues. V trimming: 0 bases; J trimming: 4 bases; junction bases outside the gene matches: 5. Germline V gene data show CDR1 as LGHNA and CDR2 as YSLEER. The CDR3, as DNA: TGCGCCAGCAGCCAAGACCCTAGCGGGGCCGCAGATACGCAGTATTTT. Residues: CASSQDPSGAADTQYF.

With respect to this clonotype: Since the CDR3 does not end with the conserved phenylalanine or tryptophan, this likely comes from a read error. This chain connects TRBV11-2 to TRBJ2-1, with a tentative D call TRBD1 (6 bases). The CDR3 is 15 residues long. Trimming removed 5 bases at V and 3 bases at J, with 14 bases between. Germline-derived CDR1 and CDR2 are SGHAT and FQNNGV. Here the CDR3 DNA reads TGTGCCAGCAGCCCTTTCGACAGGTACTACAATGAGCAGTTCTTA. This encodes CASSPFDRYYNEQFL.

J is TRBJ2-7 and V is TRBV7-9; D may be TRBD1 or TRBD2 (6 bases each). Looked up from germline, CDR1 is SEHNR and CDR2 is FQNEAQ (reference sequence). V shed 5 bases and J shed 6 bases, with 23 bases lying between them. This CDR3 is 16 amino acids long. CDR3 region: CASSPSMGGLLPEQYF. As DNA, the CDR3 is TGTGCCAGCAGCCCAAGTATGGGGGGCCTCCTGCCCGAGCAGTACTTC.

Written as DNA, the CDR3 is TGCAGCGTTGAAATGGTGTCTAGCGGTCTCACAGATACGCAGTATTTT. Its protein is CSVEMVSSGLTDTQYF. The chain recombines TRBV29-1 with TRBJ2-3, with 7 bases lining up with TRBD2. Germline CDR1 SQVTM, CDR2 ANQGSEA. J gave up 2 bases and V 2 bases, and 10 bases lay outside the gene matches. The CDR3 totals 16 residues.

This chain links TRBV18 with TRBJ1-1; TRBD1 matches 7 bases. This CDR3 spans 17 amino acids. Germline V gene data show CDR1 as KGHSH and CDR2 as LQKENI. After removal of 4 bases from V and 6 bases from J, the junction contained 17 bases not matched to a gene. CDR3: CASSLTGKSQFSAEAFF. CDR3 coding DNA: TGTGCCAGCTCACTGACAGGGAAGAGTCAATTTAGCGCTGAAGCTTTCTTT.

V is TRBV29-1 and J is TRBJ2-1; no firm D call. TRBJ2-7 matches the DNA end more closely, so the J call is doubtful. CDR1 and CDR2 from the germline V gene are SQVTM and ANQGSEA. The CDR3 runs 13 residues. CDR3 sequence (DNA): TGCAGCGTTGTTCAAGTATCCTACAATGAGCAGTACTTC. Protein product: CSVVQVSYNEQYF.

V is TRBV12-3 or TRBV12-4 and J is TRBJ2-7, with D perhaps TRBD2 (5 bases). The J call may be wrong; the DNA end is better matched by TRBJ2-4. The CDR3 spans 14 residues. This CDR3 is CASSLSTPGNIQYF. CDR3 nucleotide sequence: TGTGCCAGCAGTTTGAGTACCCCGGGGAACATTCAGTACTTC.

This clonotype showed up just a few times. V usage is TRBV5-1 and J usage is TRBJ2-3; D is possibly TRBD2 (5 bases). Germline CDR1 reads SGHRS; CDR2 reads YFSETQ. Trimming took 0 bases from V and 4 from J, leaving 12 bases between them. This CDR3 comprises 15 residues. The CDR3 reads CASSLVRQRADTQYF. In DNA, the CDR3 is TGCGCCAGCAGCTTGGTGCGGCAGAGGGCAGATACGCAGTATTTT.

V is TRBV5-1 and J is TRBJ2-5; 9 bases agree with TRBD1. The J segment lost 5 bases and the V segment lost 7 bases, leaving 15 bases of the junction unmatched. Per the germline V gene, CDR1 is SGHRS and CDR2 is YFSETQ. The CDR3 extends over 16 amino acids. The CDR3 is CASSQPGTGKAETQYF. The CDR3, as DNA: TGCGCCAGCTCTCAGCCCGGGACAGGGAAGGCGGAGACCCAGTACTTC.

V usage is TRBV27 and J usage is TRBJ2-7; the match to TRBD2 covers 11 bases. There are 19 residues in the CDR3. V was pared by 4 bases and J by 0 bases, with 14 bases of the junction left unmatched. Germline values: CDR1 MNHEY, CDR2 SMNVEV (reference sequence). The DNA for the CDR3 is TGTGCCAGCAGTTCCCCGTGGGTTAGCGGGGGGGCTGCCTCCTACGAGCAGTACTTC. Protein: CASSSPWVSGGAASYEQYF.

The table lists this clonotype with a count of one. The chain uses TRBV25-1 and TRBJ2-5; TRBD2 might be the D (6 bases). Trimming stripped 0 bases from V and 5 bases from J, with 16 bases between. The CDR3 runs to 16 residues. Germline V gene lookup returns CDR1 MGHDK and CDR2 SYGVNS. The CDR3 reads CASSEYSGGPSETQYF. In nucleotides, the CDR3 is TGTGCCAGCAGTGAATATTCTGGAGGGCCAAGTGAGACCCAGTACTTC.

This clonotype appeared once. J is TRBJ2-5 and V is TRBV4-2; 7 nucleotides agree with TRBD1. With 2 bases clipped from V and 11 bases from J, the junction kept 14 bases outside the gene matches. From germline, CDR1 is LGHNA and CDR2 YNFKEQ. There are 15 residues in the CDR3. The CDR3, as DNA: TGTGCCAGCAGCCAAACGGACAGGACCTACAATGAGCAGTACTTC. It yields the protein CASSQTDRTYNEQYF.

This clonotype was observed a handful of times. The V gene is TRBV15, the J gene TRBJ2-7; 7 positions match TRBD1. Unmatched junction bases numbered 2, after V lost 3 bases and J lost 3 bases. Germline CDR1 and CDR2: LNHNV and YYDKDF (reference sequence). The length of the CDR3 is 13 residues. CDR3 residues: CATSSRDSYEQYF. In DNA form, the CDR3 reads TGTGCCACCAGCAGCCGGGACAGCTACGAGCAGTACTTC.